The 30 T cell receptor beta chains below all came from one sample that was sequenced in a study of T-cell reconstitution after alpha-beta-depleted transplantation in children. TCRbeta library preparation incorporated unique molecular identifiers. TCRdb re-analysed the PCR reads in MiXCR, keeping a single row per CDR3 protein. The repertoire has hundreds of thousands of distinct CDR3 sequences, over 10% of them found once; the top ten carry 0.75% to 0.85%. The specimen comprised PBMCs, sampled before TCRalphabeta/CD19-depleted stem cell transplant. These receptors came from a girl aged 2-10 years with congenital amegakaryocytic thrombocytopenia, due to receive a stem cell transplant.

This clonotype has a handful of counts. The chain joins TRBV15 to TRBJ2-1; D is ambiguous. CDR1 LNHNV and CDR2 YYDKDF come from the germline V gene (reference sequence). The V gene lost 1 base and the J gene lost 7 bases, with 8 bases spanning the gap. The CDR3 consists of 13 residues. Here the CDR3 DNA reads TGTGCCACCAGCAGAGCAAACACGAATGAGCAGTTCTTC. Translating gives CATSRANTNEQFF.

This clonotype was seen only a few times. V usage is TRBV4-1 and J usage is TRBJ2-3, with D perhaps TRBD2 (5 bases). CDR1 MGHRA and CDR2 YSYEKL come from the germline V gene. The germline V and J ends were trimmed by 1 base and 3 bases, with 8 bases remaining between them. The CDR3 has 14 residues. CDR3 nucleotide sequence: TGCGCCAGCAGCCAAGTTACGGGAACAGATACGCAGTATTTT. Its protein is CASSQVTGTDTQYF.

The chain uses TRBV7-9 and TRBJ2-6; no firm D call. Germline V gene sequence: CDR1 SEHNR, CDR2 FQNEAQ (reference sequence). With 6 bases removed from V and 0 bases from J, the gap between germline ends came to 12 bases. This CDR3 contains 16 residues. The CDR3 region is CASRAAALSGANVLTF. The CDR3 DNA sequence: TGTGCCAGCAGGGCAGCTGCCCTCTCTGGGGCCAACGTCCTGACTTTC.

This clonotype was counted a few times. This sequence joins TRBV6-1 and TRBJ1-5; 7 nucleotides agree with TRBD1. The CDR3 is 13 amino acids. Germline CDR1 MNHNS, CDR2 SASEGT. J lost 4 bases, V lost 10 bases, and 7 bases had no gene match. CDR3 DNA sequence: TGTGCCACCGTTGGACAGGTTAATCAGCCCCAGCATTTT. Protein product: CATVGQVNQPQHF.

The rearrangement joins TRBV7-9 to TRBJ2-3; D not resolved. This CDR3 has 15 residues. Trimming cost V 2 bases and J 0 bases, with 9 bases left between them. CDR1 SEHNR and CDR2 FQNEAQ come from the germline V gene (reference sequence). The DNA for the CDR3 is TGTGCCAGCAGCTTAATATTCGACAGCACAGATACGCAGTATTTT. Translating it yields CASSLIFDSTDTQYF.

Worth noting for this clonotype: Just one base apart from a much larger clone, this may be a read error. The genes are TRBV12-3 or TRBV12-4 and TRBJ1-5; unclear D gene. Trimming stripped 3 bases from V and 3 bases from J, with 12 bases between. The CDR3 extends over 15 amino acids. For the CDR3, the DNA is TGTGCCAGCAGTTTCTCGGGCAGATCCAATCAGCCCCAGCATTTT. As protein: CASSFSGRSNQPQHF.

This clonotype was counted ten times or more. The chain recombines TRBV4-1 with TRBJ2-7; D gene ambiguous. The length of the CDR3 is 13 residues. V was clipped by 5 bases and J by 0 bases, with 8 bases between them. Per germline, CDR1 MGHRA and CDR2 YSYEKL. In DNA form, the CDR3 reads TGCGCCAGCAGCGGAGTGATCTCCTACGAGCAGTACTTC. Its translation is CASSGVISYEQYF.

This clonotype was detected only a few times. The CDR3 DNA follows: TGCGCCAGCAGCGGCAAAACTAGCGGGAGTGTCTACGAGCAGTACTTC. Its translation is CASSGKTSGSVYEQYF. This rearrangement joins TRBV5-1 to TRBJ2-7; the match to TRBD2 covers 11 bases. V dropped 4 bases and J dropped 3; count of bases not matched to a gene: 9. This CDR3 comprises 16 residues. The germline CDR1 and CDR2 sequences are SGHRS and YFSETQ. Full variable domain (outside the CDR3, taken from reference TRBV5-1 and TRBJ2-7): KAGVTQTPRYLIKTRGQQVTLSCSPISGHRSVSWYQQTPGQGLQFLFEYFSETQRNKGNFPGRFSGRQFSNSRSEMNVSTLELGDSALYLCASSGKTSGSVYEQYFGPGTRLTVT.

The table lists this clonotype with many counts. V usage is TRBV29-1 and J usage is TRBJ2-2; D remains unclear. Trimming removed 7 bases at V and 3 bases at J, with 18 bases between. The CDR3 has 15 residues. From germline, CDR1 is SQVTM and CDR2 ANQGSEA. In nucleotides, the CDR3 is TGCAGCGCCTACACCATGGACCCGTACACCGGGGAGCTGTTTTTT. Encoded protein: CSAYTMDPYTGELFF.

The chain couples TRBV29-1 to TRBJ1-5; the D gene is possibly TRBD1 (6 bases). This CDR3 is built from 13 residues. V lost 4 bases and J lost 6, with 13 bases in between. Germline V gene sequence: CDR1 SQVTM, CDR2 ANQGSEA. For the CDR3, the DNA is TGCAGCGTTGGCGAGGGGGATAGTCAGCCCCAGCATTTT. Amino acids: CSVGEGDSQPQHF.

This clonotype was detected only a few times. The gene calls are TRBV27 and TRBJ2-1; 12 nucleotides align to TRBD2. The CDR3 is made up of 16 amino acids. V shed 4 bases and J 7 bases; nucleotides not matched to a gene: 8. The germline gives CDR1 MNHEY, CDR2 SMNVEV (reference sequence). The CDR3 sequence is CASSSLAGGFLNEQFF. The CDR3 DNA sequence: TGTGCCAGCAGTTCGCTAGCGGGAGGGTTCTTAAATGAGCAGTTCTTC.

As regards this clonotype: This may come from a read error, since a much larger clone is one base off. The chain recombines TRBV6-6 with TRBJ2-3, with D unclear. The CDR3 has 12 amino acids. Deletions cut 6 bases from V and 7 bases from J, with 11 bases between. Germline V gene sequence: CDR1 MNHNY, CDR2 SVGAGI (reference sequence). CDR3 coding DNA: TGTGCCAGCAGGGAGACGTGGCATACGCAGTATTTT. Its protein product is CASRETWHTQYF.

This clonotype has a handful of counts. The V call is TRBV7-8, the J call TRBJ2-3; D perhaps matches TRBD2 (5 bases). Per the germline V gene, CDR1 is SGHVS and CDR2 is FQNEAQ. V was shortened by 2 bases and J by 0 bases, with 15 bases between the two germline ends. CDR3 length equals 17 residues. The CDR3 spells CASSLIILERSTDTQYF. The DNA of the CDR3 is TGTGCCAGCAGCTTAATCATCCTAGAGCGGAGCACAGATACGCAGTATTTT.

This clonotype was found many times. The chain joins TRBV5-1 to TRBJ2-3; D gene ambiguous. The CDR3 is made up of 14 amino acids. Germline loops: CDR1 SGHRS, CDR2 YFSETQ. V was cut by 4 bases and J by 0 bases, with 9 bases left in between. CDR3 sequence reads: CASSPYWSTDTQYF. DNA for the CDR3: TGCGCCAGCAGCCCGTATTGGAGCACAGATACGCAGTATTTT.

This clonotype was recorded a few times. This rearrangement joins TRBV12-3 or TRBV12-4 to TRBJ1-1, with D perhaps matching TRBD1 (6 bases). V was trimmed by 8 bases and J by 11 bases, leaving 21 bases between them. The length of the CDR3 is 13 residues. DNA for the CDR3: TGTGCCAGCGCAAAGGGGGGGCGCGTTGCGGCTTTCTTT. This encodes CASAKGGRVAAFF.

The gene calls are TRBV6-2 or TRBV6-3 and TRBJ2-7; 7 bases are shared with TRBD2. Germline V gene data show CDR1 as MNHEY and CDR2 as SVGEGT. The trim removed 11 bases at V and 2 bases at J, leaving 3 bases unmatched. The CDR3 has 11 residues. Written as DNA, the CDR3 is TGTGCCGCGCGGGAGACCTACGAGCAGTACTTC. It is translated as CAARETYEQYF.

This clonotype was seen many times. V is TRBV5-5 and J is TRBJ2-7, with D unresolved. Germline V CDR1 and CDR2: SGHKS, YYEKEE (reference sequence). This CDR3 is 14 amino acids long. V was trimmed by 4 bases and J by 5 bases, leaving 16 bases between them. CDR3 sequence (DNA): TGTGCCAGCAGCCGACACGACATGTCGGACGAGCAGTACTTC. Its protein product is CASSRHDMSDEQYF.

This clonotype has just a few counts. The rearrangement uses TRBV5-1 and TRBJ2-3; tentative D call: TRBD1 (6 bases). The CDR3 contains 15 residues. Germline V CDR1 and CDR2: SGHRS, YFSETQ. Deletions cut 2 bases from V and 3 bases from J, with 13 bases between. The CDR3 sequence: CASSLENRVTDTQYF. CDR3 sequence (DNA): TGCGCCAGCAGCTTAGAAAACAGGGTGACAGATACGCAGTATTTT.

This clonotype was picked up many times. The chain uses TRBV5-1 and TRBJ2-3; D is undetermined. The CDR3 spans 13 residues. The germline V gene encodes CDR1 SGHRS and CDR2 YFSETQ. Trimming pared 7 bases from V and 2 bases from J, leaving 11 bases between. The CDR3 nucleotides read TGCGCCAGCCACCAAACCGACACAGATACGCAGTATTTT. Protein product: CASHQTDTDTQYF.

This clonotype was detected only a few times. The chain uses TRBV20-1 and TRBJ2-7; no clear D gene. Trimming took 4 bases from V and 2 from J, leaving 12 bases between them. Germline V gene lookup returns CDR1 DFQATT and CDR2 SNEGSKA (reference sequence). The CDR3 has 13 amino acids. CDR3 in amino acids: CSANSGNTYEQYF. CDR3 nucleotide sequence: TGCAGTGCTAATTCGGGTAATACCTACGAGCAGTACTTC.

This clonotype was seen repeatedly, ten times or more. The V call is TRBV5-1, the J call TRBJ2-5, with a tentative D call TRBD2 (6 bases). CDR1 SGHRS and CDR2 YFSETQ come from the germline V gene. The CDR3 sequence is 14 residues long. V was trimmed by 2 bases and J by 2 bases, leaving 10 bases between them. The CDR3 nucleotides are TGCGCCAGCAGCTTTTTCGGGACTCAAGAGACCCAGTACTTC. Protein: CASSFFGTQETQYF.

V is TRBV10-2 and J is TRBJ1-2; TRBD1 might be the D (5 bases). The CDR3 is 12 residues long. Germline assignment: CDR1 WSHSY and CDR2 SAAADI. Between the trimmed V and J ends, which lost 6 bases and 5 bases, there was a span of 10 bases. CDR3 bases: TGCGCCAGCAGCGTTCAGGGTTATGGCTACACCTTC. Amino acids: CASSVQGYGYTF.

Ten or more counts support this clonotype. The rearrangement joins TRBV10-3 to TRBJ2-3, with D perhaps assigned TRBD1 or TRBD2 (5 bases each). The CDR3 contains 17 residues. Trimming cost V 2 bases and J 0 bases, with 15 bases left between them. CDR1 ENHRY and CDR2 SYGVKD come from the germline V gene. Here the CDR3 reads CAISEGGGDGSTDTQYF. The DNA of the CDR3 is TGTGCCATCAGTGAGGGTGGGGGAGACGGAAGCACAGATACGCAGTATTTT.

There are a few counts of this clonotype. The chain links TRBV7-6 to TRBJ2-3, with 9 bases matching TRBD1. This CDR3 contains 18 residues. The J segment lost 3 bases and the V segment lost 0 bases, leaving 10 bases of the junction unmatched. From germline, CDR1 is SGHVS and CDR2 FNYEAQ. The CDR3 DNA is TGTGCCAGCAGCTTAGCTACCTGGGACAGGGCAATGACAGATACGCAGTATTTT. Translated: CASSLATWDRAMTDTQYF.

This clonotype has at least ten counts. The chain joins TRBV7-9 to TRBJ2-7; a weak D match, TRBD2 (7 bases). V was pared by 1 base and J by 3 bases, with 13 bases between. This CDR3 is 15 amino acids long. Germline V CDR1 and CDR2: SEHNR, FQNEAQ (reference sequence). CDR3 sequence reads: CASSLVGGHYYEQYF. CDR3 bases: TGTGCCAGCAGCTTAGTCGGGGGGCACTACTACGAGCAGTACTTC. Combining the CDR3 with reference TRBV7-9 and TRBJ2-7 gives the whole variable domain DTGVSQNPRHKITKRGQNVTFRCDPISEHNRLYWYRQTLGQGPEFLTYFQNEAQLEKSRLLSDRFSAERPKGSFSTLEIQRTEQGDSAMYLCASSLVGGHYYEQYFGPGTRLTVT.

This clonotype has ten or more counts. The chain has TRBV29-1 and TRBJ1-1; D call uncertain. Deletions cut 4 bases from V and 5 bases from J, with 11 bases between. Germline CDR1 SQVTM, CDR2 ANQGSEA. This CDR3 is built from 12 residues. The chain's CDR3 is CSVVAGGTEAFF. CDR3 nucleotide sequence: TGCAGCGTTGTAGCAGGAGGAACTGAAGCTTTCTTT. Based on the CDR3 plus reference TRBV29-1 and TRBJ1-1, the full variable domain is SAVISQKPSRDICQRGTSLTIQCQVDSQVTMMFWYRQQPGQSLTLIATANQGSEATYESGFVIDKFPISRPNLTFSTLTVSNMSPEDSSIYLCSVVAGGTEAFFGQGTRLTVV.

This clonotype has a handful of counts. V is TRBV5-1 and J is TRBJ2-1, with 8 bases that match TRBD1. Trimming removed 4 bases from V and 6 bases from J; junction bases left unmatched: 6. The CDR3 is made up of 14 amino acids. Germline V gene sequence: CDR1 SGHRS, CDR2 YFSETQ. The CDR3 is CASSPQGDANEQFF. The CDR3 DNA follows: TGCGCCAGCAGCCCACAGGGGGACGCCAATGAGCAGTTCTTC.

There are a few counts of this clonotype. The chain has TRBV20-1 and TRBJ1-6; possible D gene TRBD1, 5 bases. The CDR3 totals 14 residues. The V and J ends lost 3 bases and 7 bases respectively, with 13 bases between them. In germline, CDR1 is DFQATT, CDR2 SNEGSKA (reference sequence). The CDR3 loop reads CSASGGRGNSPLHF. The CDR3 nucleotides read TGCAGTGCTAGTGGGGGGAGAGGCAATTCACCCCTCCACTTT.

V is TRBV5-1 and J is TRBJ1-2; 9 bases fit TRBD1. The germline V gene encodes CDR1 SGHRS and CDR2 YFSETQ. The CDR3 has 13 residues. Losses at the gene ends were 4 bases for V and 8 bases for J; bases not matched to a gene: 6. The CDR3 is CASSEWDRAGYTF. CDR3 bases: TGCGCCAGCAGCGAATGGGACAGGGCCGGCTACACCTTC.

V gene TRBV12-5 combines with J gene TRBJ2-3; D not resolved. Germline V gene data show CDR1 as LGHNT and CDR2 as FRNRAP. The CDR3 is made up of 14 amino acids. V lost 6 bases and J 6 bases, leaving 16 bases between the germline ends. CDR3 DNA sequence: TGTGCTAGTGGGATGTACGACCTGCGCGATACGCAGTATTTT. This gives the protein CASGMYDLRDTQYF.